The 23 T cell receptor beta chains below all came from one sample that was sequenced in a study of identical twins. Each CDR3 protein is one row after TCRdb ran MiXCR on the 5' RACE reads. The table lists about 690,000 distinct CDR3 sequences, 5.5% to 7.5% of them singletons. The specimen sequenced was naive T cells sorted from blood. These receptors were taken from a man between 18 and 35 years old in good health.

This clonotype appeared many times. This chain uses TRBV20-1 with TRBJ1-2, with TRBD1 matching over 7 bases. The ends lost 0 bases at V and 6 bases at J; junction bases unmatched: 4. The CDR3 contains 13 residues. In germline, CDR1 is DFQATT, CDR2 SNEGSKA (reference sequence). CDR3 residues: CSARDTGVDGYTF. The DNA of the CDR3 is TGCAGTGCTAGAGATACAGGGGTGGATGGCTACACCTTC.

This clonotype was recorded at least ten times. The rearrangement joins TRBV27 to TRBJ2-3; 8 bases match TRBD2. Germline V CDR1 and CDR2: MNHEY, SMNVEV (reference sequence). This CDR3 contains 13 residues. After removal of 6 bases from V and 5 bases from J, the junction contained 4 bases not matched to a gene. As DNA, the CDR3 is TGTGCCAGCAGAAGCGGGAGTCTAGATACGCAGTATTTT. Its translation: CASRSGSLDTQYF.

This clonotype showed up just a few times. The V and J genes are TRBV7-2 and TRBJ2-2, with no clear D. V was shortened by 5 bases and J by 6 bases, with 13 bases between the two germline ends. Germline V gene sequence: CDR1 SGHTA, CDR2 FQGNSA. The CDR3 is made up of 14 amino acids. The CDR3 loop is CASSQTAGAGELFF. CDR3 in DNA: TGTGCCAGCAGCCAAACTGCCGGAGCCGGGGAGCTGTTTTTT.

Many counts were recorded for this clonotype. This rearrangement joins TRBV12-3 or TRBV12-4 to TRBJ1-2; the match to TRBD1 covers 7 bases. V shed 4 bases and J 5 bases; nucleotides not matched to a gene: 4. CDR3 length equals 13 residues. The CDR3: CASSSGTVYGYTF. The CDR3 region has the DNA TGTGCCAGCAGTTCCGGGACAGTATATGGCTACACCTTC.

Only a few counts were recorded for this clonotype. V gene TRBV27 combines with J gene TRBJ2-7; D is perhaps TRBD1 or TRBD2 (5 bases each). Germline CDR1 MNHEY, CDR2 SMNVEV (reference sequence). The length of the CDR3 is 15 residues. Trimming took off 6 bases at V and 2 bases at J, with 17 bases between the two ends. The CDR3, as DNA: TGTGCCAGCAGCTGGGACGTTTCGGACCCCTACGAGCAGTACTTC. Translating it yields CASSWDVSDPYEQYF.

This clonotype was recorded at least ten times. The V and J genes are TRBV3-1 and TRBJ2-3; 11 nucleotides line up with TRBD2. The V segment lost 6 bases and the J segment 2 bases; nucleotides outside the gene matches: 4. The germline gives CDR1 LGHDT, CDR2 YNNKEL (reference sequence). CDR3 length equals 15 residues. The CDR3 DNA is TGTGCCAGCAGGCCGACTAGCGGGGTCACAGATACGCAGTATTTT. It yields the protein CASRPTSGVTDTQYF.

CDR3 in amino acids: CASSLMPGLADSTDTQYF. Here the CDR3 DNA reads TGTGCCAGCAGCTTAATGCCGGGACTAGCGGATAGCACAGATACGCAGTATTTT. V is TRBV11-2 and J is TRBJ2-3; 11 nucleotides align to TRBD2. The CDR3 is 18 residues long. The trim removed 2 bases at V and 0 bases at J, leaving 7 bases unmatched. Germline assignment: CDR1 SGHAT and CDR2 FQNNGV. The full variable domain, its missing parts supplied by reference TRBV11-2 and TRBJ2-3, is EAGVAQSPRYKIIEKRQSVAFWCNPISGHATLYWYQQILGQGPKLLIQFQNNGVVDDSQLPKDRFSAERLKGVDSTLKIQPAKLEDSAVYLCASSLMPGLADSTDTQYFGPGTRLTVL.

The chain uses TRBV11-2 and TRBJ2-1; possible D gene TRBD2, 5 bases. Germline-derived CDR1 and CDR2 are SGHAT and FQNNGV. The V gene lost 4 bases and the J gene lost 12 bases, with 22 bases spanning the gap. The CDR3 is made up of 15 amino acids. This CDR3 reads CASSWAFGQDRGQFF. Here the CDR3 DNA reads TGTGCCAGCAGCTGGGCTTTCGGCCAGGATCGGGGGCAGTTCTTC.

This clonotype has a count of ten or more. The chain combines TRBV7-3 with TRBJ2-3; TRBD1 might be the D (5 bases). Trimming left V 6 bases short and J 6 bases short, with 13 bases between. CDR3 length: 13 amino acids. The germline gives CDR1 SGHTA, CDR2 FQGTGA. The DNA for the CDR3 is TGTGCCAGCAGTCTCACCTACAGGGATACGCAGTATTTT. Its protein product is CASSLTYRDTQYF.

This clonotype was recorded at least ten times. The chain joins TRBV15 to TRBJ2-1; tentatively, D is TRBD2 (7 bases). Per germline, CDR1 LNHNV and CDR2 YYDKDF (reference sequence). The CDR3 has 16 amino acids. The V and J ends lost 1 base and 8 bases respectively, with 18 bases between them. CDR3 nucleotide sequence: TGTGCCACCAGCAGAGTTCTAGCGGAGGGGGTCTATGAGCAGTTCTTC. Its protein product is CATSRVLAEGVYEQFF.

This clonotype was counted many times. The V call is TRBV5-1, the J call TRBJ2-4, with D perhaps TRBD1 or TRBD2 (5 bases each). The CDR3 spans 17 residues. CDR1 and CDR2 (germline): SGHRS, YFSETQ. V shed 4 bases and J shed 6 bases, with 23 bases lying between them. This CDR3 reads CASSKGPRPLQANIQYF. The CDR3 DNA reads TGCGCCAGCAGCAAGGGACCCCGACCACTACAGGCAAACATTCAGTACTTC. The full variable domain, completed using reference TRBV5-1 and TRBJ2-4, is KAGVTQTPRYLIKTRGQQVTLSCSPISGHRSVSWYQQTPGQGLQFLFEYFSETQRNKGNFPGRFSGRQFSNSRSEMNVSTLELGDSALYLCASSKGPRPLQANIQYFGAGTRLSVL.

Many counts were recorded for this clonotype. This chain joins TRBV27 and TRBJ2-2, with D uncertain. In germline, CDR1 is MNHEY, CDR2 SMNVEV (reference sequence). CDR3 size: 14 residues. V was pared by 4 bases and J by 2 bases, with 8 bases between. Written as DNA, the CDR3 is TGTGCCAGCAGTTCGCGGCGAAACACCGGGGAGCTGTTTTTT. The encoded protein is CASSSRRNTGELFF.

At least ten counts were recorded for this clonotype. The rearrangement joins TRBV12-3 or TRBV12-4 to TRBJ2-1, with a possible D match to TRBD1 (6 bases). The CDR3 length is 16 residues. Trimming removed 7 bases from V and 5 bases from J, with 21 bases in between. CDR3 protein: CASIPRQRGNHNEQFF. The DNA of the CDR3 is TGTGCCAGCATCCCCAGGCAGAGGGGGAATCACAATGAGCAGTTCTTC.

This clonotype was counted only a few times. V gene TRBV4-1 combines with J gene TRBJ2-3, with D maybe TRBD2 (6 bases). There are 16 residues in the CDR3. Trimming stripped 3 bases from V and 2 bases from J, with 15 bases between. Germline loops: CDR1 MGHRA, CDR2 YSYEKL. CDR3 sequence (DNA): TGCGCCAGCAGCCAGGAGGGGCTACCCAACACAGATACGCAGTATTTT. Translated: CASSQEGLPNTDTQYF.

This clonotype has a count of ten or more. The chain employs TRBV29-1 and TRBJ2-3; either TRBD1 or TRBD2 may supply D (6 bases each). Deletions cut 6 bases from V and 9 bases from J, with 19 bases between. The CDR3 has 13 amino acids. The V gene's germline CDR1 is SQVTM and CDR2 ANQGSEA. CDR3 bases: TGCAGCGTGGCCGGACGGGGGACATACACGCAGTATTTT. The encoded protein is CSVAGRGTYTQYF.

The rearrangement links TRBV7-9 to TRBJ2-7; 10 positions match TRBD1. CDR1 and CDR2 (germline): SEHNR, FQNEAQ (reference sequence). This CDR3 contains 14 residues. V was clipped by 6 bases and J by 5 bases; unmatched bases: 7. The CDR3 protein is CASSGIGTGDEQYF. The CDR3 DNA reads TGTGCCAGCAGTGGAATTGGGACAGGGGACGAGCAGTACTTC. Full variable domain (rest looked up from reference TRBV7-9 and TRBJ2-7): DTGVSQNPRHKITKRGQNVTFRCDPISEHNRLYWYRQTLGQGPEFLTYFQNEAQLEKSRLLSDRFSAERPKGSFSTLEIQRTEQGDSAMYLCASSGIGTGDEQYFGPGTRLTVT.

In this sample, this clonotype turned up many times. The rearrangement joins TRBV20-1 to TRBJ2-3; 12 positions match TRBD2. The J segment lost 4 bases and the V segment lost 6 bases, leaving 5 bases of the junction unmatched. Looked up from germline, CDR1 is DFQATT and CDR2 is SNEGSKA (reference sequence). The CDR3 consists of 14 residues. CDR3 amino acids: CSAERLAGADTQYF. The CDR3 DNA follows: TGCAGTGCCGAAAGACTAGCGGGAGCAGATACGCAGTATTTT.

Only a few counts were recorded for this clonotype. V gene TRBV3-1 combines with J gene TRBJ2-1; TRBD2 matches 8 bases. CDR3 size: 16 residues. Germline loops: CDR1 LGHDT, CDR2 YNNKEL (reference sequence). V gave up 1 base and J gave up 7 bases; unmatched junction bases: 9. For the CDR3, the DNA is TGTGCCAGCAGCCAAGTTGAAGCGGGGACTAGTAATGAGCAGTTCTTC. Translation: CASSQVEAGTSNEQFF.

The chain's CDR3 is CASSLVVAGELFF. The CDR3 DNA follows: TGCGCCAGCAGCTTGGTTGTGGCCGGGGAGCTGTTTTTT. V gene TRBV5-1 combines with J gene TRBJ2-2; D is unclear. The V gene's germline CDR1 is SGHRS and CDR2 YFSETQ. V lost 0 bases and J lost 6, with 6 bases in between. The CDR3 consists of 13 residues.

This clonotype has at least ten counts. The chain joins TRBV20-1 to TRBJ2-3; 7 positions agree with TRBD1. The germline V gene has CDR1 DFQATT and CDR2 SNEGSKA (reference sequence). Trimming removed 4 bases from V and 2 bases from J; junction bases left unmatched: 9. CDR3 length equals 15 residues. In DNA, the CDR3 is TGCAGTGCTATTCCGGGACAGAGATACACAGATACGCAGTATTTT. Translating it yields CSAIPGQRYTDTQYF.

This clonotype occurred many times. The chain is built from TRBV29-1 and TRBJ2-1, with 16 bases fitting TRBD2. Germline assignment: CDR1 SQVTM and CDR2 ANQGSEA. The CDR3 sequence is 20 residues long. V lost 0 bases and J lost 1; bases outside the gene matches: 9. CDR3 sequence: CSVEEVTGLAGGHSYNEQFF. The CDR3, as DNA: TGCAGCGTTGAAGAGGTGACGGGACTAGCGGGAGGGCATTCCTACAATGAGCAGTTCTTC.

This clonotype was observed at least ten times. The chain is built from TRBV7-2 and TRBJ2-2, with unresolved D. The germline V gene encodes CDR1 SGHTA and CDR2 FQGNSA. V was shortened by 2 bases and J by 6 bases, with 7 bases between the two germline ends. This CDR3 is built from 13 residues. For the CDR3, the DNA is TGTGCCAGCAGCTTAATGGTTCCCGGGGAGCTGTTTTTT. It codes for CASSLMVPGELFF.

Many counts were recorded for this clonotype. V gene TRBV20-1 combines with J gene TRBJ1-3; D is unresolved. V was clipped by 3 bases and J by 4 bases, with 7 bases between them. The CDR3 consists of 12 residues. Germline CDR1 is DFQATT and CDR2 is SNEGSKA (reference sequence). The CDR3 loop is CSARGRGNTIYF. CDR3 coding DNA: TGCAGTGCTAGGGGTCGCGGAAACACCATATATTTT.